This T cell receptor beta chain was retrieved from a study of T cell changes during pregnancy in multiple sclerosis. Repertoires were generated with immunoSEQ multiplex PCR, while TCRdb's copy carries only in-frame clones and drops some. The sample lists tens of thousands of clones, about 92% seen once, with approximately 0.61% in the top ten. Trimming removed 4 bases at V and 0 bases at J, with 12 bases between. The CDR3 has 15 residues. The V gene's germline CDR1 is LGHNA and CDR2 YSLEER. The sequence derives from a female donor with multiple sclerosis, enrolled in a pregnancy study. The genes are TRBV4-3 and TRBJ1-1, with D possibly TRBD1 on 6 matching bases. The sequencing here drew on CD4+ T cells from peripheral blood mononuclear cells, taken in the third trimester of pregnancy. This chain's CDR3 is CASSLRQAMNTEAFF. The DNA for the CDR3 is TGCGCCAGCAGCCTTAGACAGGCCATGAACACTGAAGCTTTCTTT.